This TCR beta chain derives from a study of blood T cell repertoires in COVID-19 (dated by TCRdb to the early 2020s). With regard to the full study: Samples from collaborators originated in the United States, Italy and Spain and spanned both the acute and convalescent phases of COVID-19. The material from the prospective study consisted of cDNA or gDNA derived from T cells, B-cell-depleted T cells, or PBMCs. The dataset comprised deeply sampled blood TCRbeta repertoires from subjects exposed to, actively infected with, or recovered from COVID-19. The repertoires were released in a freely available public database meant as a resource for research on the immune response to SARS-CoV-2. The samples were drawn from the first 160 participants of the ongoing ImmuneRACE study and from over 950 subjects provided by 6 global collaborators. A de-identified subject ID, COVID-19 status, age in years and sex were almost always included in the sample metadata. HLA class I and class II types, where available, came from metadata supplied by the sample provider rather than from assay-based typing.

Regarding this clone: Its cognate antigen has yet to be identified. No base quality information exists; no much larger clone differs at one position.

Trimming takes 5 bases off V and 7 bases off J; junction bases not matched to a gene: 10. Looking up the germline V gene yields CDR1 SGHTA and CDR2 FQGNSA. CDR3 length: 15 amino acids, cysteine to phenylalanine. Only the CDR3 part of the read is kept: 45 bases, read in frame from the first base. Overall results and qualifications from the work: Clinical and demographic metadata were provided uncurated, with the amount varying by source and participant.

TCRbeta CDR3 regions were amplified from genomic DNA by means of the immunoSEQ Assay, a bias-controlled multiplex PCR. The paper's processing steps were these. Within the assay, amplification of reference gene primers was used to estimate how many nucleated cells each sample contained. Sequence reads were collapsed and filtered to measure the absolute abundance of every unique TCRbeta CDR3 rearrangement. For each sample, productive Simpson clonality was calculated as the square root of Simpson's diversity index across productive rearrangements. The source is immuneACCESS, and TCRdb retained only in-frame sequences with V and J called. Part of the clones is not carried over; for the studies checked, unresolved V genes explain less than half of this, and the remainder is unexplained. V and J calls and clone size come straight from that table; D and trimming were deduced from the DNA. Here the sample has about 280,000 clones; roughly 89% occur a single time. The ten biggest clones cover roughly 6.2% of the sample.

Enrolling through a virtual design, the prospective study's participants ranged in age from about 18 to 89 years and lived across 24 United States geographic areas. In the prospective study, participants were assigned to cohorts based on the clinical history participants reported in a screening survey and a study questionnaire. ImmuneRACE Cohort 3 recovered participants were defined by two consecutive negative NP/OP PCR tests, healthcare professional clearance, or symptom resolution. Mobile phlebotomists in the prospective study collected whole blood, serum and a nasopharyngeal or oropharyngeal swab from every participant. Participants in the prospective study had the option to provide additional blood draws and questionnaires over a roughly two-month period. Prospective study blood samples were shipped either frozen or at room temperature before DNA extraction.

The sequence was obtained from a woman aged 35 to 49 who had recovered from COVID-19. The source material was PBMCs or T cells enriched from blood (not recorded which). The chain links TRBV7-2 with TRBJ2-5, and TRBD2 matches 10 of the central bases. The CDR3 reads as follows: CASSIGTSEGGTQYF. The sequenced DNA: TGTGCCAGCAGCATCGGGACTAGCGAAGGGGGGACCCAGTACTTC.